This T cell receptor beta chain was captured in a study of cytomegalovirus exposure and HLA in healthy donors. CDR3 length equals 18 residues. With 1 base removed from V and 4 bases from J, the gap between germline ends came to 22 bases. The germline gives CDR1 MGHRA, CDR2 YSYEKL. As for this clone: The antigen is undetermined.

Broader study findings: The study dropped some indistinguishable V segments, TRBV6-2 and TRBV6-3 among them.

The PCR contained 60 Vbeta and 13 Jbeta primers. Generated by immunoSEQ multiplex PCR, the TCRdb table keeps only in-frame clones and is missing some. The sample consists of about 210,000 clones, roughly three quarters of them appearing once. Sequenced material: PBMCs. The sequence derives from a male donor in good health and CMV-seropositive. The chain recombines TRBV4-1 with TRBJ1-2; D is possibly TRBD1 (6 bases). The DNA for the CDR3 is TGCGCCAGCAGCCAAGCAGGGGTAAGGACAGCTCTTTCCTATGGCTACACCTTC. Amino acids: CASSQAGVRTALSYGYTF.